This T cell receptor beta chain was captured in a study of response to subunit inactivated influenza vaccine. This CDR3 is built from 14 residues. The germline V gene encodes CDR1 MDHEN and CDR2 SYDVKM. Trimming cost V 6 bases and J 7 bases; bases outside gene matches: 7. This clonotype was detected a few times. Its antigen remains unknown. Using its own MiXCR run on the RT-PCR reads, TCRdb lists one record per CDR3 protein. The profile shows hundreds of thousands of distinct CDR3 sequences, 18% of them singletons. Overall study results and limits: Every seasonal influenza vaccination brings in few new T cells, the authors suggested.

Sample: PBMCs from blood, taken more than 4 days after vaccination. This sequence was found in a man aged 50 to 59 who received an inactivated influenza vaccine. This chain connects TRBV28 to TRBJ1-4; 8 nucleotides agree with TRBD1. The CDR3 reads CASRAGGLGEKLFF. CDR3 sequence (DNA): TGTGCCAGCAGGGCAGGGGGCTTGGGTGAAAAACTGTTTTTT.